This T cell receptor beta chain was identified in a study of identical twins. Broader study findings: Among monozygotic twins, out-of-frame TCR alpha sharing exceeded what models predicted. Alpha sequences that were out-of-frame and twin-shared showed an excess of low generation probability. Fewer insertions were carried by abundant cord blood beta clonotypes, but none was seen in memory repertoires.

This clonotype was detected a few times. Its antigen remains unidentified. Template switching added a universal primer site; cDNA carried unique molecular identifiers. One entry per CDR3 protein, called by TCRdb with MiXCR from the 5' RACE reads. This table has some 330,000 distinct CDR3 sequences, around 9% appearing once. The CDR3 runs to 18 residues. Trimming took off 3 bases at V and 2 bases at J, with 20 bases between the two ends. Germline V gives CDR1 LGHNA, CDR2 YNFKEQ. Sequencing was performed on naive T cells sorted from blood. This receptor was identified in a woman aged 45-65 years in good health. V is TRBV4-2 and J is TRBJ2-1; D gene ambiguous. CDR3 in DNA: TGTGCCAGCAGCCACTTACCGGAAGGGCCGGGCGCCTACAATGAGCAGTTCTTC. Translation gives CASSHLPEGPGAYNEQFF.